Shown below are 14 T cell receptor beta chains from a single sample sequenced in a study of OX40 agonist ivuxolimab in advanced cancers. Sequenced by immunoSEQ multiplex PCR; TCRdb stores in-frame clones only, minus some. The sample has roughly 120,000 clones; just under 95% are singletons. The sequencing used CD4+ or CD8+ T cells sorted from blood, collected in a trial of the OX40 agonist ivuxolimab. The receptors were gathered from an adult with an advanced solid tumor such as melanoma, head and neck, liver or kidney cancer.

The chain carries TRBV5-4 and TRBJ1-1; TRBD1 might be the D (6 bases). The CDR3 loop spans 15 amino acids. Germline loops: CDR1 SGHNT, CDR2 YYREEE (reference sequence). With 4 bases removed from V and 0 bases from J, the gap between germline ends came to 13 bases. The CDR3 sequence: CASSVGTKMNTEAFF. The CDR3 nucleotides read TGTGCCAGCAGCGTCGGGACAAAAATGAACACTGAAGCTTTCTTT.

The J gene is TRBJ1-3, the V gene TRBV6-5; D gene ambiguous. The CDR3 is 16 amino acids. Germline CDR1 MNHEY, CDR2 SVGAGI. V was shortened by 2 bases and J by 4 bases, with 15 bases between the two germline ends. This chain's CDR3 is CASSYAVPLLGNTIYF. The CDR3, as DNA: TGTGCCAGCAGTTACGCAGTTCCTCTCCTCGGAAACACCATATATTTT.

Only one count was recorded for this clone. The chain employs TRBV5-4 and TRBJ1-3, with 8 bases aligning to TRBD1. This CDR3 has 15 residues. Losses at the gene ends were 4 bases for V and 4 bases for J; bases not matched to a gene: 7. Germline-derived CDR1 and CDR2 are SGHNT and YYREEE (reference sequence). CDR3 residues: CASSIGQGAGNTIYF. The CDR3 DNA follows: TGTGCCAGCAGCATAGGACAGGGCGCCGGAAACACCATATATTTT.

The chain uses TRBV5-1 and TRBJ1-4, with D possibly matching TRBD1 (6 bases). Germline V gene lookup returns CDR1 SGHRS and CDR2 YFSETQ. The CDR3 sequence is 14 residues long. The V end lost 4 bases, the J end lost 5 bases, and 12 bases lay between the germline ends. The CDR3 region is CASSQDSSNEKLFF. In nucleotides, the CDR3 is TGCGCCAGCAGCCAGGACAGCTCAAATGAAAAACTGTTTTTT. Full variable domain (rest looked up from reference TRBV5-1 and TRBJ1-4): KAGVTQTPRYLIKTRGQQVTLSCSPISGHRSVSWYQQTPGQGLQFLFEYFSETQRNKGNFPGRFSGRQFSNSRSEMNVSTLELGDSALYLCASSQDSSNEKLFFGSGTQLSVL.

The chain employs TRBV28 and TRBJ1-5; TRBD1 agrees at 9 bases. The CDR3 loop spans 14 amino acids. The V segment lost 8 bases and the J segment 7 bases; nucleotides outside the gene matches: 9. CDR1 and CDR2 (germline): MDHEN, SYDVKM. Written as DNA, the CDR3 is TGTGCCAGCTTCATACAGGGGGCTGGACAGCCCCAGCATTTT. Translating it yields CASFIQGAGQPQHF.

The V and J genes are TRBV5-6 and TRBJ2-1, with D uncertain. Trimming left V 0 bases short and J 8 bases short, with 12 bases between. The CDR3 covers 14 residues. The germline V gene has CDR1 SGHDT and CDR2 YYEEEE. Written as DNA, the CDR3 is TGTGCCAGCAGCTTGGCCACATGGTCGGATGAGCAGTTCTTC. Translated: CASSLATWSDEQFF.

The chain joins TRBV7-6 to TRBJ2-7; D not resolved. V shed 5 bases and J shed 7 bases, with 24 bases lying between them. The V gene's germline CDR1 is SGHVS and CDR2 FNYEAQ. The CDR3 covers 16 residues. DNA of the CDR3: TGTGCCAGCAGCCGTCACACAGAACTCGGGTACGGAGAGCAGTACTTC. Its translation is CASSRHTELGYGEQYF. Supplemented by reference TRBV7-6 and TRBJ2-7, the full variable domain reads GAGVSQSPRYKVTKRGQDVALRCDPISGHVSLYWYRQALGQGPEFLTYFNYEAQQDKSGLPNDRFSAERPEGSISTLTIQRTEQRDSAMYRCASSRHTELGYGEQYFGPGTRLTVT.

This chain links TRBV19 with TRBJ2-3; no clear D. Germline V gene sequence: CDR1 LNHDA, CDR2 SQIVND (reference sequence). Between the trimmed V and J ends, which lost 6 bases and 6 bases, there was a span of 7 bases. The CDR3 is made up of 11 amino acids. The CDR3 bases are TGTGCCAGTAGCGTGGGGGATACGCAGTATTTT. It yields the protein CASSVGDTQYF.

This clone was seen only once. The chain couples TRBV7-9 to TRBJ2-1; D ambiguous. CDR3 size: 13 residues. Germline-derived CDR1 and CDR2 are SEHNR and FQNEAQ (reference sequence). The germline V and J ends were trimmed by 8 bases and 5 bases, with 13 bases remaining between them. CDR3 coding DNA: TGTGCCAGCCTCTACGCAAACGACAATGAGCAGTTCTTC. Its translation is CASLYANDNEQFF.

The DNA for the CDR3 is TGTGCCAGCAGACAGGAGCGGACAGTGAACACTGAAGCTTTCTTT. This codes for CASRQERTVNTEAFF. This sequence joins TRBV7-9 and TRBJ1-1, with D tentatively TRBD1 (6 bases). CDR3 length: 15 residues. V was clipped by 6 bases and J by 0 bases, with 14 bases between them. Germline V gene data show CDR1 as SEHNR and CDR2 as FQNEAQ (reference sequence).

The chain links TRBV19 to TRBJ2-1; TRBD2 matches 14 bases. Unmatched junction bases numbered 3, after V lost 5 bases and J lost 6 bases. CDR1 LNHDA and CDR2 SQIVND come from the germline V gene (reference sequence). The length of the CDR3 is 15 residues. The CDR3 bases are TGTGCCAGTAGTGGGACTAGCGGGAGTGTCAATGAGCAGTTCTTC. It yields the protein CASSGTSGSVNEQFF.

The V call is TRBV4-3, the J call TRBJ2-1; the match to TRBD2 covers 12 bases. Trimming at V came to 5 bases and at J to 7 bases, leaving 3 bases not matched to a gene. Germline CDR1 and CDR2: LGHNA and YSLEER. The CDR3 has 14 residues. The CDR3 coding sequence is TGCGCCAGCAGCTCGACTAGCGGGAGAAATGAGCAGTTCTTC. Protein: CASSSTSGRNEQFF.

The rearrangement uses TRBV28 and TRBJ1-1; D ambiguous. The CDR3 extends over 14 amino acids. The germline CDR1 and CDR2 sequences are MDHEN and SYDVKM. Trimming left V 4 bases short and J 1 base short, with 10 bases between. This chain's CDR3 is CASSSPNTNTEAFF. CDR3 nucleotides: TGTGCCAGCAGTTCCCCCAACACGAACACTGAAGCTTTCTTT. Using reference TRBV28 and TRBJ1-1 for the parts outside the CDR3, the full variable domain is DVKVTQSSRYLVKRTGEKVFLECVQDMDHENMFWYRQDPGLGLRLIYFSYDVKMKEKGDIPEGYSVSREKKERFSLILESASTNQTSMYLCASSSPNTNTEAFFGQGTRLTVV.

This chain links TRBV18 with TRBJ2-2; D may be TRBD1 (5 bases). CDR3 length: 16 residues. Trimming stripped 1 base from V and 2 bases from J, with 11 bases between. CDR1 KGHSH and CDR2 LQKENI come from the germline V gene. The CDR3 region is CASSPLLGHNTGELFF. The CDR3 DNA is TGTGCCAGCTCACCACTTCTAGGACACAACACCGGGGAGCTGTTTTTT.